This T cell receptor beta chain stems from a study of cytomegalovirus exposure and HLA in healthy donors. These donors, healthy bone marrow donors, were studied. On this clone: The antigen is undetermined.

Primers included in the PCR were 60 Vbeta and 13 Jbeta primers. Produced via immunoSEQ multiplex PCR; TCRdb's table is partial and in-frame only. This table holds a few hundred thousand clones, about three quarters found once. Per the germline V gene, CDR1 is SGHTS and CDR2 is YDEGEE. CDR3 length: 13 amino acids. Trimming left V 4 bases short and J 0 bases short, with 6 bases between. Study-wide results and limits: Later analysis showed TCR association rates varying by HLA locus, highest for DRB1 and lowest for HLA-C. Within an earlier analysis, most TCR beta V segments proved productive either about 90% or about 30% of the time.

Material: PBMCs. This rearrangement joins TRBV5-8 to TRBJ2-3; perhaps TRBD1 as D (6 bases). The TCR comes from a woman in her sixties or seventies in good health and CMV-seropositive. CDR3 nucleotide sequence: TGTGCCAGCAGCGACAGGAGCACAGATACGCAGTATTTT. Protein: CASSDRSTDTQYF.